The 25 T cell receptor beta chains below all came from one sample that was sequenced in a study of CD8 T cells in Susac syndrome. Reverse transcription of roughly 0.5 to 1 ug RNA was carried out with random hexamers. TCRdb passed the immunoSEQ multiplex PCR reads through MiXCR, listing each CDR3 protein once. The data hold approximately 100,000 distinct CDR3 sequences, with 95% to 98% observed a single time. Specimen: CD4+ T cells from PBMCs. These receptors all come from a human donor in good health.

The V gene is TRBV20-1, the J gene TRBJ2-3, with 16 positions matching TRBD2. V trimming: 5 bases; J trimming: 2 bases; junction bases outside the gene matches: 10. Per germline, CDR1 DFQATT and CDR2 SNEGSKA (reference sequence). This CDR3 contains 18 residues. In DNA form, the CDR3 reads TGCAGTGCTCCGACGGGACTAGCGGGGGGGCGGGTCACAGATACGCAGTATTTT. Translated: CSAPTGLAGGRVTDTQYF.

The chain carries TRBV10-3 and TRBJ2-5; D not certain. Trimming left V 9 bases short and J 1 base short, with 15 bases between. The germline V gene has CDR1 ENHRY and CDR2 SYGVKD. The CDR3 length is 14 residues. The CDR3 here is CAIDHGTPQETQYF. In DNA form, the CDR3 reads TGTGCCATAGACCATGGAACGCCCCAAGAGACCCAGTACTTC.

This chain links TRBV9 with TRBJ1-1; D is unclear. Per germline, CDR1 SGDLS and CDR2 YYNGEE. V lost 0 bases and J 0 bases, leaving 6 bases between the germline ends. The CDR3 spans 14 residues. The CDR3, as DNA: TGTGCCAGCAGCGTAGCCCCGATGAACACTGAAGCTTTCTTT. This gives the protein CASSVAPMNTEAFF.

The rearrangement links TRBV9 to TRBJ2-1; 9 positions match TRBD2. V shed 1 base and J 0 bases; nucleotides not matched to a gene: 11. Germline CDR1 is SGDLS and CDR2 is YYNGEE. The CDR3 spans 19 residues. The CDR3 bases are TGTGCCAGCAGCGTATACGCTAGCGGGATTCGGGACTCCTACAATGAGCAGTTCTTC. This encodes CASSVYASGIRDSYNEQFF.

This clonotype has a single count. This chain joins TRBV28 and TRBJ2-2, with 7 bases identical to TRBD1. V dropped 10 bases and J dropped 2; count of bases not matched to a gene: 10. The CDR3 extends over 15 amino acids. The germline V gene has CDR1 MDHEN and CDR2 SYDVKM. The CDR3 is CATVRQGTNTGELFF. DNA for the CDR3: TGTGCCACCGTTCGACAGGGAACAAACACCGGGGAGCTGTTTTTT.

This chain joins TRBV11-3 and TRBJ2-2; D unresolved. The V end was cut by 7 bases, the J end by 1 base, with 13 bases between. Germline CDR1 and CDR2: SGHNT and YENEEA. The CDR3 has 15 amino acids. CDR3 region: CASTPSYGNTGELFF. The CDR3 region has the DNA TGTGCCAGCACCCCTAGTTACGGGAACACCGGGGAGCTGTTTTTT.

V gene TRBV24-1 combines with J gene TRBJ2-2; no definite D call. This CDR3 has 14 residues. Germline V CDR1 and CDR2: KGHDR, SFDVKD. Trimming took 5 bases from V and 5 from J, leaving 11 bases between them. CDR3 residues: CATSGPNDTGELFF. CDR3 nucleotides: TGTGCCACCAGTGGCCCGAATGATACCGGGGAGCTGTTTTTT.

V usage is TRBV12-3 or TRBV12-4 and J usage is TRBJ2-7; D might be TRBD2 (6 bases). The V and J ends lost 6 bases and 1 base respectively, with 13 bases between them. The CDR3 spans 14 residues. The CDR3 DNA reads TGTGCCAGCAGGATGGACGGAGGGTCCTACGAGCAGTACTTC. Translating it yields CASRMDGGSYEQYF.

The gene calls are TRBV20-1 and TRBJ2-4; D remains unclear. In germline, CDR1 is DFQATT, CDR2 SNEGSKA (reference sequence). V lost 5 bases, J lost 0 bases, and 11 bases lay in between. The CDR3 loop spans 14 amino acids. CDR3 sequence reads: CSAQVGLAKNIQYF. For the CDR3, the DNA is TGCAGTGCTCAGGTCGGGCTAGCCAAAAACATTCAGTACTTC.

J is TRBJ1-1 and V is TRBV5-1, with D uncertain. The CDR3 covers 13 residues. Trimming shortened V by 5 bases and J by 2 bases, and 10 bases separated the two germline ends. From germline, CDR1 is SGHRS and CDR2 YFSETQ. The CDR3 region has the DNA TGCGCCAGCAGGTTAGGAATAAACACTGAAGCTTTCTTT. Its protein is CASRLGINTEAFF.

V is TRBV9 and J is TRBJ2-3, with D unresolved. The CDR3 runs 15 residues. Trimming shortened V by 4 bases and J by 6 bases, and 18 bases separated the two germline ends. The V gene's germline CDR1 is SGDLS and CDR2 YYNGEE. The CDR3 sequence is CASSYSFSPPDTQYF. The DNA for the CDR3 is TGTGCCAGCAGCTACAGCTTCTCGCCGCCGGATACGCAGTATTTT.

V gene TRBV30 combines with J gene TRBJ2-3; D is possibly TRBD1 or TRBD2 (5 bases each). Germline CDR1 and CDR2: GTSNPN and SVGIG (reference sequence). Trimming took 5 bases from V and 2 from J, leaving 17 bases between them. CDR3 length equals 15 residues. CDR3 nucleotides: TGTGCCTGGGAGGGACCCGAGAGTCTCACAGATACGCAGTATTTT. Protein: CAWEGPESLTDTQYF.

The chain employs TRBV7-9 and TRBJ1-2; TRBD1 aligns across 7 bases. CDR3 length equals 13 residues. With V trimmed by 6 bases and J by 7 bases, 8 bases remained unmatched. Germline CDR1 is SEHNR and CDR2 is FQNEAQ (reference sequence). The CDR3 DNA reads TGTGCCAGCAGTTCCGACAGGGTCGGTGGCTACACCTTC. Residues: CASSSDRVGGYTF. Full variable domain (outside the CDR3, taken from reference TRBV7-9 and TRBJ1-2): DTGVSQNPRHKITKRGQNVTFRCDPISEHNRLYWYRQTLGQGPEFLTYFQNEAQLEKSRLLSDRFSAERPKGSFSTLEIQRTEQGDSAMYLCASSSDRVGGYTFGSGTRLTVV.

The chain employs TRBV4-3 and TRBJ2-3, with D perhaps being TRBD1 or TRBD2 (5 bases each). Trimming pared 4 bases from V and 5 bases from J, leaving 16 bases between. The length of the CDR3 is 15 residues. The germline gives CDR1 LGHNA, CDR2 YSLEER. The CDR3 sequence is CASSRRVGAVDTQYF. The CDR3 DNA follows: TGCGCCAGCAGCCGCAGGGTGGGAGCGGTAGATACGCAGTATTTT.

This chain connects TRBV3-1 to TRBJ2-7; D might be TRBD2 (6 bases). The CDR3 extends over 14 amino acids. Looked up from germline, CDR1 is LGHDT and CDR2 is YNNKEL (reference sequence). Trimming pared 4 bases from V and 3 bases from J, leaving 13 bases between. DNA of the CDR3: TGTGCCAGCAGCCGGGACTCACGAAACTACGAGCAGTACTTC. Its protein product is CASSRDSRNYEQYF.

The chain links TRBV1 to TRBJ1-2; the D call of TRBD1 is as the table states it, not checked on the DNA. TRBV1 is listed as a pseudogene. The CDR3 totals 12 residues. The CDR3: CTSNDRGSGYTF. The CDR3 nucleotides are TGCACCAGCAACGACAGGGGAAGCGGCTACACCTTC.

CDR3 DNA sequence: TGTGCCAGCAGCCAAGAGACTGGGGGGTTCTTAGCCAAAAACATTCAGTACTTC. Protein product: CASSQETGGFLAKNIQYF. This rearrangement joins TRBV3-1 to TRBJ2-4, with a possible D match to TRBD2 (6 bases). With 0 bases removed from V and 0 bases from J, the gap between germline ends came to 15 bases. Germline CDR1 and CDR2: LGHDT and YNNKEL (reference sequence). The CDR3 runs to 18 residues. The whole variable domain, filled in from reference TRBV3-1 and TRBJ2-4, reads DTAVSQTPKYLVTQMGNDKSIKCEQNLGHDTMYWYKQDSKKFLKIMFSYNNKELIINETVPNRFSPKSPDKAHLNLHINSLELGDSAVYFCASSQETGGFLAKNIQYFGAGTRLSVL.

The chain is built from TRBV20-1 and TRBJ1-1; D is ambiguous. The CDR3 runs 11 residues. Germline V gene data show CDR1 as DFQATT and CDR2 as SNEGSKA (reference sequence). The CDR3 reads CIAAKNTEAFF. The CDR3 nucleotides are TGCATTGCCGCCAAGAACACTGAAGCTTTCTTT.

The chain links TRBV18 to TRBJ2-5; 10 bases fit TRBD1. This CDR3 spans 13 amino acids. The germline CDR1 and CDR2 sequences are KGHSH and LQKENI. J gave up 5 bases and V 5 bases, and 2 bases lay outside the gene matches. CDR3 sequence: CASSSTGGETQYF. The CDR3 nucleotides are TGTGCCAGCTCATCGACAGGGGGCGAGACCCAGTACTTC.

The chain couples TRBV24-1 to TRBJ2-2; TRBD1 might be the D (5 bases). Germline-derived CDR1 and CDR2 are KGHDR and SFDVKD. Trimming left V 2 bases short and J 5 bases short, with 14 bases between. The CDR3 has 16 amino acids. In DNA form, the CDR3 reads TGTGCCACCAGTGATTATTTCGGACACGAAACCGGGGAGCTGTTTTTT. Protein: CATSDYFGHETGELFF.

This clonotype was observed a single time. V gene TRBV28 combines with J gene TRBJ2-6; possibly TRBD2 for D (6 bases). CDR1 and CDR2 from the germline V gene are MDHEN and SYDVKM. V was cut by 8 bases and J by 3 bases, with 23 bases left in between. CDR3 length equals 18 residues. In nucleotides, the CDR3 is TGTGCCAGCCGCCCACGTGCCCCCGGCGGGGTTGGGGCCAACGTCCTGACTTTC. It specifies CASRPRAPGGVGANVLTF. The whole variable domain, remainder taken from reference TRBV28 and TRBJ2-6, is DVKVTQSSRYLVKRTGEKVFLECVQDMDHENMFWYRQDPGLGLRLIYFSYDVKMKEKGDIPEGYSVSREKKERFSLILESASTNQTSMYLCASRPRAPGGVGANVLTFGAGSRLTVL.

The J gene is TRBJ2-6, the V gene TRBV29-1; perhaps D is TRBD1 or TRBD2 (5 bases each). This CDR3 is built from 16 residues. V was trimmed by 7 bases and J by 4 bases, leaving 20 bases between them. Germline V gene lookup returns CDR1 SQVTM and CDR2 ANQGSEA. The CDR3 DNA reads as TGCAGCGCGACCGGGACCCTCGGTGGCGGGGCCAACGTCCTGACTTTC. Translating gives CSATGTLGGGANVLTF.

The chain is built from TRBV7-9 and TRBJ2-7; D ambiguous. CDR1 SEHNR and CDR2 FQNEAQ come from the germline V gene (reference sequence). The CDR3 extends over 13 amino acids. V lost 6 bases and J lost 5, with 14 bases in between. In DNA form, the CDR3 reads TGTGCCAGCAGTTCTAGTGAATCGGACGAGCAGTACTTC. It translates to CASSSSESDEQYF.

CDR3 nucleotides: TGTGCCAGCAGCTTAACAGCGGGGGAACTCAAGGCGGATACGCAGTATTTT. Translation gives CASSLTAGELKADTQYF. This chain connects TRBV7-3 to TRBJ2-3; the match to TRBD2 covers 8 bases. CDR3 size: 17 residues. Trimming cost V 0 bases and J 6 bases; bases outside gene matches: 11. Germline CDR1 SGHTA, CDR2 FQGTGA. The full variable domain, its missing parts supplied by reference TRBV7-3 and TRBJ2-3, is GAGVSQTPSNKVTEKGKYVELRCDPISGHTALYWYRQSLGQGPEFLIYFQGTGAADDSGLPNDRFFAVRPEGSVSTLKIQRTERGDSAVYLCASSLTAGELKADTQYFGPGTRLTVL.

J is TRBJ2-5 and V is TRBV29-1, with D possibly being TRBD1 or TRBD2 (5 bases each). Germline CDR1 SQVTM, CDR2 ANQGSEA. This CDR3 comprises 11 residues. Trimming stripped 7 bases from V and 1 base from J, with 7 bases between. CDR3 DNA: TGCAGCGCTGGGGGCCAAGAGACCCAGTACTTC. It is translated as CSAGGQETQYF.